These T cell receptor beta chains were read from a single sample in a study of T cell responses to AZD1222 COVID-19 vaccine. The method was immunoSEQ multiplex PCR; TCRdb's version includes in-frame clones alone and lacks a portion of them. The data show 150,000 or so clones, roughly 90% seen once. The sequenced sample was peripheral blood, obtained on day 0 of AZD1222 vaccination. These receptors were obtained from an adult in good health. CDR3s include the opening cysteine and the closing phenylalanine or tryptophan. The D gene is left open where the match is weak. Clone size, where shown, is once, few, many, or a class for clones that have expanded.

j_call,clone_size,v_call,d_call,cdr3_nt,cdr3_aa
TRBJ1-5,.,TRBV2,TRBD1,TGTGCCAGCATGGAGGACAGGGCGAATCAGCCCCAGCATTTT,CASMEDRANQPQHF
TRBJ1-1,.,TRBV10-2,.,TGCGCCAGCAGTGAAGTGGGCCAGGGAACTGAAGCTTTCTTT,CASSEVGQGTEAFF
TRBJ1-1,.,TRBV28,.,TGTGCCAGCAGTTTACTTGGCACTGAAGCTTTCTTT,CASSLLGTEAFF
TRBJ2-7,few,TRBV2,.,TGTGCCAGCAGTGAGGATCAAATAGCGACCTCCTACGAGCAGTACTTC,CASSEDQIATSYEQYF
TRBJ1-5,.,TRBV5-4,TRBD1,TGTGCCAGCAGTCAACAGGGGGCGGGATCGCCCCAGCATTTT,CASSQQGAGSPQHF
TRBJ2-1,.,TRBV5-1,.,TGCGCCAGCTACCCCTCGGGGTCCTACAATGAGCAGTTCTTC,CASYPSGSYNEQFF
TRBJ2-7,.,TRBV18,TRBD2,TGTGCCAGCTCACCCGGGACTAGCGCGTCCTACGAGCAGTACTTC,CASSPGTSASYEQYF
TRBJ2-1,.,TRBV6-4,TRBD1,TGTGCCAGCAGTCCTCAGGCAGGGGGCGATGAGCAGTTCTTC,CASSPQAGGDEQFF
TRBJ1-5,.,TRBV4-3,TRBD1,TGCGCCAGCAGCCAAGGGACAGGACGGGCGGGGGGGCCCCAGCATTTT,CASSQGTGRAGGPQHF
TRBJ2-7,.,TRBV9,.,TGTGCCAGCAGCGTAGGGGCAGCTGGCGAGCAGTACTTC,CASSVGAAGEQYF
TRBJ1-6,.,TRBV3-1/TRBV3-2,.,TGTGCCAGCAGCCCTACCATTCGAACGTTTAATTCACCCCTCCACTTT,CASSPTIRTFNSPLHF
TRBJ2-7,.,TRBV5-1,TRBD2,TGCGCCAGCAGCCCTCGGGAGGGCTCCTACGAGCAGTACTTC,CASSPREGSYEQYF
TRBJ1-6,few,TRBV12-3/TRBV12-4,.,TGTGCCAGCAGTGTAACAGGAAATTCACCCCTCCACTTT,CASSVTGNSPLHF
TRBJ1-4,.,TRBV27,.,TGTGCCAGCAGTCCGAGGGGGGTTAGAGATGAAAAACTGTTTTTT,CASSPRGVRDEKLFF
TRBJ2-3,.,TRBV6-1,.,TGTGCCAGCAGTGAAGCCTTGGGACTCCCAGATACGCAGTATTTT,CASSEALGLPDTQYF
TRBJ2-5,.,TRBV7-9,.,TGTGCCAGCAGCCCAAAAGGACCGGAGACCCAGTACTTC,CASSPKGPETQYF